The 8 T cell receptor beta chains below were found in one sample sequenced in a study of OX40 agonist ivuxolimab in advanced cancers. Clones were sequenced by immunoSEQ multiplex PCR, and TCRdb holds only the in-frame ones, with some missing. The sample includes roughly 98,000 clones, approximately 80% of them seen just once. The sample was CD4+ or CD8+ T cells sorted from blood, taken in a trial of the OX40 agonist ivuxolimab. The receptor source for this set is an adult with an advanced solid tumor such as melanoma, head and neck, liver or kidney cancer.

The chain couples TRBV28 to TRBJ2-7; D gene unclear. This CDR3 is 12 amino acids long. Per germline, CDR1 MDHEN and CDR2 SYDVKM. Trimming shortened V by 5 bases and J by 10 bases, and 15 bases separated the two germline ends. The CDR3 coding sequence is TGTGCCAGCAGTAATCCCAACAGTTATCAGTACTTC. Amino acid sequence: CASSNPNSYQYF. Using reference TRBV28 and TRBJ2-7 for the parts outside the CDR3, the full variable domain is DVKVTQSSRYLVKRTGEKVFLECVQDMDHENMFWYRQDPGLGLRLIYFSYDVKMKEKGDIPEGYSVSREKKERFSLILESASTNQTSMYLCASSNPNSYQYFGPGTRLTVT.

J is TRBJ2-2 and V is TRBV5-1, with D unclear. CDR1 SGHRS and CDR2 YFSETQ come from the germline V gene. The CDR3 length is 13 residues. V was shortened by 4 bases and J by 3 bases, with 7 bases between the two germline ends. The chain's CDR3 is CASSPLDTGELFF. CDR3 DNA sequence: TGCGCCAGCAGCCCCCTCGACACCGGGGAGCTGTTTTTT.

This clone was counted between two and nine times. The gene calls are TRBV4-2 and TRBJ1-3; no reliable D call. The CDR3 has 13 residues. Germline V gene sequence: CDR1 LGHNA, CDR2 YNFKEQ. The V end lost 0 bases, the J end lost 15 bases, and 15 bases lay between the germline ends. The CDR3 sequence is CASSQDRTWREYF. CDR3 nucleotide sequence: TGTGCCAGCAGCCAAGATCGGACCTGGCGGGAATATTTT.

The V gene is TRBV7-3, the J gene TRBJ1-1; the D is unclear. V lost 0 bases and J lost 1, with 6 bases in between. The germline CDR1 and CDR2 sequences are SGHTA and FQGTGA. The CDR3 is 14 amino acids. Here the CDR3 reads CASSLTGANTEAFF. In DNA, the CDR3 is TGTGCCAGCAGCTTAACAGGAGCGAACACTGAAGCTTTCTTT.

The chain carries TRBV7-6 and TRBJ2-1, with TRBD2 as a possible D gene (5 bases). V gave up 2 bases and J gave up 5 bases, with 13 bases separating them. The CDR3 spans 15 residues. Germline CDR1 reads SGHVS; CDR2 reads FNYEAQ. CDR3 sequence reads: CASSLYLSGNNEQFF. CDR3 nucleotide sequence: TGTGCCAGCAGCTTATACTTGTCGGGAAACAATGAGCAGTTCTTC.

This chain uses TRBV30 with TRBJ2-7, with 10 bases that match TRBD1. V was clipped by 1 base and J by 13 bases; unmatched bases: 4. The CDR3 has 11 amino acids. CDR1 GTSNPN and CDR2 SVGIG come from the germline V gene (reference sequence). The CDR3 nucleotides are TGTGCCTGGAGTGGACAGGGGGCTTTTTACTTC. It translates to CAWSGQGAFYF.

This clone was found many times. The V call is TRBV7-9, the J call TRBJ2-7, with TRBD1 as a possible D gene (6 bases). Germline loops: CDR1 SEHNR, CDR2 FQNEAQ (reference sequence). CDR3 size: 14 residues. V gave up 5 bases and J gave up 3 bases, with 14 bases separating them. The CDR3 nucleotides read TGTGCCAGCAGCCCTAGGACGGGACACTACGAGCAGTACTTC. Its translation is CASSPRTGHYEQYF. Full variable domain (outside the CDR3, taken from reference TRBV7-9 and TRBJ2-7): DTGVSQNPRHKITKRGQNVTFRCDPISEHNRLYWYRQTLGQGPEFLTYFQNEAQLEKSRLLSDRFSAERPKGSFSTLEIQRTEQGDSAMYLCASSPRTGHYEQYFGPGTRLTVT.

This rearrangement joins TRBV7-3 to TRBJ2-2; 8 nucleotides line up with TRBD2. From germline, CDR1 is SGHTA and CDR2 FQGTGA. The CDR3 extends over 15 amino acids. Losses at the gene ends were 4 bases for V and 4 bases for J; bases not matched to a gene: 5. The CDR3 loop reads CASSSLAGTTGELFF. The CDR3 DNA follows: TGTGCCAGCAGCTCCTTAGCGGGAACCACCGGGGAGCTGTTTTTT. The whole variable domain, remainder taken from reference TRBV7-3 and TRBJ2-2, is GAGVSQTPSNKVTEKGKYVELRCDPISGHTALYWYRQSLGQGPEFLIYFQGTGAADDSGLPNDRFFAVRPEGSVSTLKIQRTERGDSAVYLCASSSLAGTTGELFFGEGSRLTVL.